Presented here are 26 T cell receptor beta chains from one specimen sequenced in a study of cytomegalovirus exposure and HLA in healthy donors. The PCR used 60 Vbeta and 13 Jbeta primers. The assay was immunoSEQ multiplex PCR, and TCRdb's table has in-frame clones only and misses some. The sample holds approximately 140,000 clones, approximately 82% seen once. Sequencing input: PBMCs. These receptors all stem from a man between 45 and 60 years old in good health and CMV-seronegative.

V gene TRBV7-9 combines with J gene TRBJ2-1; no clear D. CDR3 length: 13 amino acids. The V end lost 4 bases, the J end lost 9 bases, and 13 bases lay between the germline ends. Germline assignment: CDR1 SEHNR and CDR2 FQNEAQ (reference sequence). CDR3 sequence: CASSYRTSGEQFF. DNA of the CDR3: TGTGCCAGCAGCTACCGAACTTCCGGTGAGCAGTTCTTC.

CDR3 residues: CAISEVGGDGELFF. CDR3 bases: TGTGCCATCAGTGAAGTAGGGGGTGACGGGGAGCTGTTTTTT. The chain links TRBV10-3 to TRBJ2-2, with TRBD1 as a possible D gene (6 bases). The CDR3 sequence is 14 residues long. V lost 3 bases and J 7 bases, leaving 12 bases between the germline ends. Germline V CDR1 and CDR2: ENHRY, SYGVKD.

This clone was detected only once. V gene TRBV5-4 combines with J gene TRBJ1-2; 11 bases fit TRBD1. The CDR3 spans 13 residues. CDR1 and CDR2 from the germline V gene are SGHNT and YYREEE (reference sequence). After removal of 4 bases from V and 13 bases from J, the junction contained 9 bases not matched to a gene. This CDR3 is CASSATGTGGLTF. In nucleotides, the CDR3 is TGTGCCAGCAGCGCAACCGGGACAGGGGGGCTCACCTTC.

The V gene is TRBV6-5, the J gene TRBJ2-3, with 8 bases lining up with TRBD1. CDR1 and CDR2 (germline): MNHEY, SVGAGI. The CDR3 consists of 13 residues. V shed 9 bases, J shed 5 bases, and the junction held 7 bases outside the gene matches. CDR3 sequence: CASNRGSVDTQYF. CDR3 DNA: TGTGCCAGTAACAGGGGGTCCGTAGATACGCAGTATTTT.

The chain recombines TRBV6-5 with TRBJ1-1; D is possibly TRBD1 (6 bases). The CDR3 totals 14 residues. Germline loops: CDR1 MNHEY, CDR2 SVGAGI. V dropped 8 bases and J dropped 3 bases, with 16 bases sitting between them. The CDR3 DNA reads as TGTGCCAGCGGAAATAGGGGGTTTGACACTGAAGCTTTCTTT. This translates into CASGNRGFDTEAFF.

V is TRBV4-1 and J is TRBJ1-4; 12 nucleotides line up with TRBD1. Germline CDR1 reads MGHRA; CDR2 reads YSYEKL. The CDR3 covers 18 residues. V trimming: 2 bases; J trimming: 0 bases; junction bases outside the gene matches: 4. CDR3 sequence reads: CASSQPGQGAATNEKLFF. In DNA form, the CDR3 reads TGCGCCAGCAGCCAACCGGGACAGGGGGCAGCAACTAATGAAAAACTGTTTTTT.

The V gene is TRBV6-4, the J gene TRBJ1-2, with 7 bases that match TRBD1. V dropped 2 bases and J dropped 1; count of bases not matched to a gene: 10. CDR1 MRHNA and CDR2 SNTAGT come from the germline V gene. The CDR3 contains 17 residues. CDR3 DNA: TGTGCCAGCAGTGACCCCCCAGTGGGACAGTTTAACTATGGCTACACCTTC. The encoded protein is CASSDPPVGQFNYGYTF.

A word on this clone: At one end the junction does not follow the germline gene, possibly because of a read error. The rearrangement links TRBV6-1 to TRBJ1-1; possible D gene TRBD1, 6 bases. Germline-derived CDR1 and CDR2 are MNHNS and SASEGT. This CDR3 has 10 residues. The CDR3 DNA reads TGTGCCAGCAGTGAAGGTACAGGGCTCTTT. Its protein product is CASSEGTGLF.

The chain recombines TRBV19 with TRBJ1-5; 8 bases line up with TRBD1. J was trimmed by 6 bases and V by 4 bases; bases with no gene match: 8. Germline CDR1 and CDR2: LNHDA and SQIVND (reference sequence). CDR3 length: 15 amino acids. The CDR3 DNA is TGTGCCAGTAGTAAGGACAGGGTGGGGGTTCAGCCCCAGCATTTT. Residues: CASSKDRVGVQPQHF.

DNA of the CDR3: TGTGCCAGCAATCCAGTCTCTGGAAACACCATATATTTT. This sequence encodes CASNPVSGNTIYF. The chain employs TRBV2 and TRBJ1-3; no definite D call. Per germline, CDR1 SNHLY and CDR2 FYNNEI. This CDR3 contains 13 residues. Between the trimmed V and J ends, which lost 7 bases and 0 bases, there was a span of 7 bases.

This sequence joins TRBV2 and TRBJ1-2; the D gene is possibly TRBD1 (5 bases). V was cut by 5 bases and J by 11 bases, with 9 bases left in between. The length of the CDR3 is 10 residues. The V gene's germline CDR1 is SNHLY and CDR2 FYNNEI. For the CDR3, the DNA is TGTGCCAGCAGTCGTCGACAGTACACCTTC. The encoded protein is CASSRRQYTF. The variable domain in full, with the rest retrieved from reference TRBV2 and TRBJ1-2, is EPEVTQTPSHQVTQMGQEVILRCVPISNHLYFYWYRQILGQKVEFLVSFYNNEISEKSEIFDDQFSVERPDGSNFTLKIRSTKLEDSAMYFCASSRRQYTFGSGTRLTVV.

The CDR3 DNA follows: TGTGCCAGCAGCTTATACGAGGAACTGAATGAAAAACTGTTTTTT. Translated: CASSLYEELNEKLFF. The chain employs TRBV7-9 and TRBJ1-4; no definite D call. The V gene's germline CDR1 is SEHNR and CDR2 FQNEAQ (reference sequence). Trimming took 2 bases from V and 5 from J, leaving 12 bases between them. The CDR3 covers 15 residues.

This sequence joins TRBV25-1 and TRBJ1-3; a possible D gene is TRBD1 (6 bases). Trimming took off 5 bases at V and 5 bases at J, with 19 bases between the two ends. The germline gives CDR1 MGHDK, CDR2 SYGVNS. The CDR3 consists of 16 residues. This CDR3 is CASSSSFTGRRNTIYF. For the CDR3, the DNA is TGTGCCAGCAGTTCGAGTTTTACAGGGCGAAGAAACACCATATATTTT.

J is TRBJ1-5 and V is TRBV6-5; the D is unclear. The CDR3 covers 13 residues. Trimming cost V 2 bases and J 7 bases, with 9 bases left between them. CDR1 MNHEY and CDR2 SVGAGI come from the germline V gene. The CDR3, as DNA: TGTGCCAGCAGTTACGCCCGTGAGCAGCCCCAGCATTTT. Its protein is CASSYAREQPQHF.

The chain links TRBV15 to TRBJ2-2; 9 nucleotides line up with TRBD1. The CDR3 is made up of 17 amino acids. Germline CDR1 LNHNV, CDR2 YYDKDF (reference sequence). After removal of 3 bases from V and 8 bases from J, the junction contained 13 bases not matched to a gene. CDR3 residues: CATSRDFGQGPRGELFF. The CDR3 DNA is TGTGCCACCAGCAGGGATTTCGGACAGGGGCCTAGGGGGGAGCTGTTTTTT.

The chain combines TRBV6-1 with TRBJ1-1; perhaps TRBD1 as D (6 bases). Trimming took off 3 bases at V and 0 bases at J, with 11 bases between the two ends. Germline V CDR1 and CDR2: MNHNS, SASEGT. CDR3 length: 15 residues. CDR3 amino acids: CASSDRGGVNTEAFF. The CDR3 DNA follows: TGTGCCAGCAGTGATCGAGGGGGAGTGAACACTGAAGCTTTCTTT.

The gene calls are TRBV19 and TRBJ1-4, with D perhaps TRBD1 (6 bases). The CDR3 loop spans 15 amino acids. Germline CDR1 and CDR2: LNHDA and SQIVND (reference sequence). The V gene lost 2 bases and the J gene lost 2 bases, with 9 bases spanning the gap. The CDR3 nucleotides are TGTGCCAGTAGTATAAGCAGGGGCACTAATGAAAAACTGTTTTTT. It codes for CASSISRGTNEKLFF. The variable domain in full, completed from reference TRBV19 and TRBJ1-4, reads DGGITQSPKYLFRKEGQNVTLSCEQNLNHDAMYWYRQDPGQGLRLIYYSQIVNDFQKGDIAEGYSVSREKKESFPLTVTSAQKNPTAFYLCASSISRGTNEKLFFGSGTQLSVL.

J is TRBJ1-2 and V is TRBV11-2; TRBD1 is a possible D gene (5 bases). CDR3 length equals 14 residues. Germline CDR1 and CDR2: SGHAT and FQNNGV. The ends were cut back, 2 bases at V and 2 bases at J, with 9 bases in the middle. The CDR3 loop reads CASSLPGFNYGYTF. In DNA, the CDR3 is TGTGCCAGCAGCTTACCAGGGTTCAACTATGGCTACACCTTC. Filled out from reference TRBV11-2 and TRBJ1-2, the complete variable domain reads EAGVAQSPRYKIIEKRQSVAFWCNPISGHATLYWYQQILGQGPKLLIQFQNNGVVDDSQLPKDRFSAERLKGVDSTLKIQPAKLEDSAVYLCASSLPGFNYGYTFGSGTRLTVV.

CDR3 sequence reads: CASSLNHRGGRLNEQFF. The CDR3 nucleotides are TGTGCCAGCAGCTTAAATCATAGGGGGGGGCGTCTCAATGAGCAGTTCTTC. The rearrangement joins TRBV7-9 to TRBJ2-1, with D perhaps TRBD2 (7 bases). CDR3 size: 17 residues. The ends were cut back, 2 bases at V and 6 bases at J, with 20 bases in the middle. Per the germline V gene, CDR1 is SEHNR and CDR2 is FQNEAQ (reference sequence). The whole variable domain, filled in from reference TRBV7-9 and TRBJ2-1, reads DTGVSQNPRHKITKRGQNVTFRCDPISEHNRLYWYRQTLGQGPEFLTYFQNEAQLEKSRLLSDRFSAERPKGSFSTLEIQRTEQGDSAMYLCASSLNHRGGRLNEQFFGPGTRLTVL.

The chain couples TRBV5-4 to TRBJ2-2; 7 bases match TRBD1. Trimming cost V 4 bases and J 4 bases; bases outside gene matches: 10. Germline V CDR1 and CDR2: SGHNT, YYREEE (reference sequence). CDR3 length: 16 residues. CDR3 region: CASSPRQGGGTGELFF. In DNA form, the CDR3 reads TGTGCCAGCAGCCCCCGACAGGGCGGCGGCACCGGGGAGCTGTTTTTT.

The chain employs TRBV5-1 and TRBJ1-1; D is unclear. The CDR3 has 14 amino acids. V was clipped by 1 base and J by 1 base, with 8 bases between them. CDR1 SGHRS and CDR2 YFSETQ come from the germline V gene. CDR3 sequence: CASSLLRRNTEAFF. The DNA for the CDR3 is TGCGCCAGCAGCTTGCTCAGGCGGAACACTGAAGCTTTCTTT.

V is TRBV19 and J is TRBJ2-5; 8 nucleotides align to TRBD2. In germline, CDR1 is LNHDA, CDR2 SQIVND (reference sequence). The CDR3 is made up of 16 amino acids. The V gene end was trimmed by 10 bases and the J gene end by 0 bases; junction bases not matched to a gene: 13. The CDR3 region is CATSVGSGGYQETQYF. Written as DNA, the CDR3 is TGTGCCACCAGCGTGGGGAGCGGGGGCTACCAAGAGACCCAGTACTTC. The variable domain in full, with the rest retrieved from reference TRBV19 and TRBJ2-5, is DGGITQSPKYLFRKEGQNVTLSCEQNLNHDAMYWYRQDPGQGLRLIYYSQIVNDFQKGDIAEGYSVSREKKESFPLTVTSAQKNPTAFYLCATSVGSGGYQETQYFGPGTRLLVL.

The chain joins TRBV6-5 to TRBJ2-6, with a weak D call TRBD2 (6 bases). Germline CDR1 MNHEY, CDR2 SVGAGI. The CDR3 spans 15 residues. Trimming stripped 6 bases from V and 3 bases from J, with 12 bases between. CDR3 coding DNA: TGTGCCAGCAGCGGCGGGGCGCATGGGGCCAACGTCCTGACTTTC. The encoded protein is CASSGGAHGANVLTF.

The gene calls are TRBV6-1 and TRBJ1-5; 11 bases agree with TRBD1. Losses at the gene ends were 7 bases for V and 2 bases for J; bases not matched to a gene: 4. The CDR3 sequence is 15 residues long. Germline V gene lookup returns CDR1 MNHNS and CDR2 SASEGT. The CDR3 nucleotides are TGTGCCAGCATTCCGGGACAGGGGGGCAATCAGCCCCAGCATTTT. Its translation is CASIPGQGGNQPQHF.

V is TRBV4-3 and J is TRBJ2-7; 10 nucleotides match TRBD2. This CDR3 has 18 amino acids. V shed 1 base, J shed 0 bases, and the junction held 9 bases outside the gene matches. Germline lookup yields CDR1 LGHNA and CDR2 YSLEER. The CDR3 is CASSQGKTAGGLSYEQYF. The CDR3 DNA reads TGCGCCAGCAGCCAAGGGAAGACAGCGGGGGGGCTCTCCTACGAGCAGTACTTC.

The V gene is TRBV13, the J gene TRBJ2-1, with D perhaps TRBD1 (5 bases). The V gene lost 3 bases and the J gene lost 6 bases, with 18 bases spanning the gap. The CDR3 covers 16 residues. Germline V gene sequence: CDR1 PRHDT, CDR2 FYEKMQ (reference sequence). CDR3 DNA sequence: TGTGCCAGCAGCTTTCTTCGTACAGGTGCCAGCAATGAGCAGTTCTTC. Translation gives CASSFLRTGASNEQFF.